This is a list of T cell receptor beta chains from one sample in a study of blood T cell repertoires in COVID-19. Sequenced by immunoSEQ multiplex PCR; TCRdb stores in-frame clones only, minus some. The sample holds 310,000 or so clones, roughly 86% seen once. Sequences were obtained from peripheral blood. These receptors were collected from a man in his 70s with acute or convalescent COVID-19. Each CDR3 is given with its conserved first and last residue. A D gene is named only where the DNA matches it firmly.

d_gene	v_gene	j_gene	CDR3aa
TRBD1	TRBV5-1	TRBJ2-3	CASSGTGPGADTQYF
.	TRBV19	TRBJ1-5	CASSQLGAVEFSNQPQHF
TRBD1	TRBV11-2	TRBJ2-7	CASSAIGLTGVGGQYF
.	TRBV7-2	TRBJ2-7	CASSLARRYEQYF
.	TRBV7-9	TRBJ1-2	CASSLEGNSYGYTF
TRBD2	TRBV6-6	TRBJ2-3	CASSRYSGRGRTDTQYF
.	TRBV7-2	TRBJ1-1	CASSPQLNTEAFF
.	TRBV7-2	TRBJ2-7	CASSSRRQSYEQYF
TRBD1	TRBV28	TRBJ2-1	CASSVTGVSDNEQFF
TRBD2	TRBV3-1/TRBV3-2	TRBJ2-5	CASSQESGGAGETQYF
.	TRBV5-1	TRBJ1-4	CASTGGGGTEKLFF
.	TRBV28	TRBJ2-7	CASSRGTYEQYF
TRBD2	TRBV24-1	TRBJ2-1	CATSAAGTSGSWNEQFF
TRBD2	TRBV4-3	TRBJ2-5	CASSQGVAGGVGETQYF
.	TRBV27	TRBJ1-2	CASSFLASNYGYTF
.	TRBV5-1	TRBJ1-2	CASSFAGAGNYGYTF
TRBD1	TRBV28	TRBJ1-6	CASSSGTGDNSPLHF
TRBD2	TRBV5-1	TRBJ2-5	CASSSGLAGGSETQYF
TRBD2	TRBV5-1	TRBJ2-7	CASSYGGTSASYEQYF
.	TRBV5-1	TRBJ1-2	CASREQPSDYGYTF
TRBD1	TRBV15	TRBJ2-7	CATSRGPTGREQYF
TRBD2	TRBV18	TRBJ2-1	CASSPRAGGYEQFF
TRBD2	TRBV7-9	TRBJ2-7	CASSSAGGEPYEQYF
.	TRBV6-5	TRBJ1-6	CASSWKGLLESPLHF
TRBD1	TRBV3-1/TRBV3-2	TRBJ1-6	CASSYRDRGQALHF
.	TRBV7-3	TRBJ2-6	CASSLTTSGQRLSGANVLTF
.	TRBV6-7	TRBJ2-7	CASSPGKAGNYEQYF
.	TRBV28	TRBJ1-4	CASRRGVNEKLFF
TRBD2	TRBV3-1/TRBV3-2	TRBJ2-5	CASSRAVGGAGETQYF
.	TRBV3-1/TRBV3-2	TRBJ2-4	CASSQTHGRENIQYF
.	TRBV27	TRBJ2-2	CASSRAGYTGELFF
.	TRBV19	TRBJ1-2	CASSYGYGYTF
.	TRBV5-1	TRBJ1-3	CASSKATGSGNTIYF
.	TRBV20-1	TRBJ1-4	CSASANRVEKLFF
TRBD2	TRBV5-1	TRBJ2-5	CASSRRGGEETQYF
.	TRBV18	TRBJ1-3	CASSPSRTGNTIYF
.	TRBV29-1	TRBJ2-5	CSVEMQQETQYF
TRBD2	TRBV3-1/TRBV3-2	TRBJ2-3	CASRGTGTMHKDTQYF
.	TRBV6-5	TRBJ1-1	CASSSREVDTEAFF
TRBD1	TRBV7-2	TRBJ2-5	CASSPTGGARSETQYF
.	TRBV28	TRBJ1-1	CASSWSGRGEEKAFF
TRBD1	TRBV28	TRBJ1-4	CASSPAGTGGEKLFF
TRBD1	TRBV10-3	TRBJ1-1	CAISRTGTATEAFF
.	TRBV25-1	TRBJ1-5	CASSAGNQPQHF
.	TRBV19	TRBJ1-4	CASRRGGNEKLFF
.	TRBV5-5	TRBJ1-2	CASTTSPGIYGYTF
TRBD2	TRBV6-5	TRBJ2-1	CASSPSTSGANEQFF
.	TRBV5-1	TRBJ1-5	CASSFGQNQPQHF
.	TRBV9	TRBJ2-5	CASSVSAGGETQYF
TRBD1	TRBV7-2	TRBJ1-2	CASSANTGVRGYTF
.	TRBV6-6	TRBJ1-1	CASTSRGLFIYAFF
.	TRBV9	TRBJ1-6	CASSGPGERINSPLHF
.	TRBV6-6	TRBJ2-7	CASSYSREILGEQYF